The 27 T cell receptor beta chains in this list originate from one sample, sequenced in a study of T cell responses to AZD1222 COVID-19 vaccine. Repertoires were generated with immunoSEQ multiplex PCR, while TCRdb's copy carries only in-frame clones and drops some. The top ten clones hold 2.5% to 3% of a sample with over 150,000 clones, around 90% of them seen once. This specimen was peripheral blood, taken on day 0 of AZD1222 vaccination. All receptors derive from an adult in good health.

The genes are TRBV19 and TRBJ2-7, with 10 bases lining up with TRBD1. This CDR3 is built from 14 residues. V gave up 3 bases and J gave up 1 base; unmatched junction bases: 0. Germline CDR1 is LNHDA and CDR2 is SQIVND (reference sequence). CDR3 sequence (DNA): TGTGCCAGTAGTATGGACAGGGGGTCCTACGAGCAGTACTTC. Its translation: CASSMDRGSYEQYF.

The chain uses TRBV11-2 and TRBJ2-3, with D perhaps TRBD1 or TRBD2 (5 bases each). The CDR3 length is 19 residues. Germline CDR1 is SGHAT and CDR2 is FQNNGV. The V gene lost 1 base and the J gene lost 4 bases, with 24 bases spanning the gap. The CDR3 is CASSLGRILTRGLPDTQYF. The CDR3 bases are TGTGCCAGCAGCTTAGGCCGAATACTAACTAGGGGCCTACCAGATACGCAGTATTTT.

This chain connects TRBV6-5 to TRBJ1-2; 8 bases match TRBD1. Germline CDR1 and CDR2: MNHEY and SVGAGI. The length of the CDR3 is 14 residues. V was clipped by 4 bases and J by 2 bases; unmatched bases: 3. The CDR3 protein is CASSFYRGNYGYTF. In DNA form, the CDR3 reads TGTGCCAGCAGTTTCTACAGGGGGAACTATGGCTACACCTTC.

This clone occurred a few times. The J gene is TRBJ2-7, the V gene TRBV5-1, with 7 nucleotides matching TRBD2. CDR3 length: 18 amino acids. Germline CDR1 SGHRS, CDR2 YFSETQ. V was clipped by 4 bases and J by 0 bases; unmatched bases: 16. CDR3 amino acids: CASSRLGRLAGISYEQYF. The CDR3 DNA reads TGCGCCAGCAGCCGGCTGGGGAGACTAGCCGGAATCTCCTACGAGCAGTACTTC.

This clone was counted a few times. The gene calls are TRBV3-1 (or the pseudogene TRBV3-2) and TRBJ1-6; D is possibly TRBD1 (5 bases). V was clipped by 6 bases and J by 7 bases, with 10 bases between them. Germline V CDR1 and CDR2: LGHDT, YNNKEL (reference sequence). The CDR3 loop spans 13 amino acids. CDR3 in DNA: TGTGCCAGCAGGCAGGGTGTCAATTCACCCCTCCACTTT. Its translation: CASRQGVNSPLHF.

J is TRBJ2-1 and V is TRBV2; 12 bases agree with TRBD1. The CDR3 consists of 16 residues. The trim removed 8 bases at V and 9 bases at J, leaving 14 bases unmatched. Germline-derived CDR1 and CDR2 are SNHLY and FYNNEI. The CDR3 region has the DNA TGTGCCAGCTCTTGGTCCCGGGACAGGGGGCGAAGTGAGCAGTTCTTC. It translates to CASSWSRDRGRSEQFF. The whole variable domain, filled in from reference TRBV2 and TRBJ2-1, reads EPEVTQTPSHQVTQMGQEVILRCVPISNHLYFYWYRQILGQKVEFLVSFYNNEISEKSEIFDDQFSVERPDGSNFTLKIRSTKLEDSAMYFCASSWSRDRGRSEQFFGPGTRLTVL.

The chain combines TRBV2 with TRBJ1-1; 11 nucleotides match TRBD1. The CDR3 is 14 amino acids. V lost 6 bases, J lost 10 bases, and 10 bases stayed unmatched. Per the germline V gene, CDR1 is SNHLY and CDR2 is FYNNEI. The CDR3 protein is CASSLRTGGGVAFF. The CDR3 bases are TGTGCCAGCAGCTTACGGACAGGGGGCGGAGTAGCTTTCTTT.

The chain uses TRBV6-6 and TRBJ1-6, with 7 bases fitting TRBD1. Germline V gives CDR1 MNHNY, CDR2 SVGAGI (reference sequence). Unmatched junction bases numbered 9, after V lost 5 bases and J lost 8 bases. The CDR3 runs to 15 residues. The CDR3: CASSATTGLDSPLHF. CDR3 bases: TGTGCCAGCAGTGCAACGACAGGGTTGGATTCACCCCTCCACTTT.

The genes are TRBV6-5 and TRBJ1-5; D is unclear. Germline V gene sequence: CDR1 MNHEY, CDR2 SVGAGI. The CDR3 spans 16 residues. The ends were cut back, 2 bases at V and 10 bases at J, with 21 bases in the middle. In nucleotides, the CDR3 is TGTGCCAGCAGTTACGGCCAGCTAGACATACCGGGTCCCCAGCATTTT. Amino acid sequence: CASSYGQLDIPGPQHF.

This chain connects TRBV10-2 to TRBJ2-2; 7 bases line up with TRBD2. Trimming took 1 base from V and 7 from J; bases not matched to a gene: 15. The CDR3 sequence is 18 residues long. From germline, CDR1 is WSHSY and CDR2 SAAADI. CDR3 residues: CASSEWGGSARSVGELFF. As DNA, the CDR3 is TGCGCCAGCAGTGAGTGGGGGGGGAGCGCGAGATCTGTCGGGGAGCTGTTTTTT.

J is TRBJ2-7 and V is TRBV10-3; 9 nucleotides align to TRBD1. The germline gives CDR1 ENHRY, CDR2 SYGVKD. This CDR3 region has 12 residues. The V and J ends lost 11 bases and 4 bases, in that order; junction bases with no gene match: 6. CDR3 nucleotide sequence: TGTGCCGCTTCCGGGACAGGGTACGAGCAGTACTTC. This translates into CAASGTGYEQYF.

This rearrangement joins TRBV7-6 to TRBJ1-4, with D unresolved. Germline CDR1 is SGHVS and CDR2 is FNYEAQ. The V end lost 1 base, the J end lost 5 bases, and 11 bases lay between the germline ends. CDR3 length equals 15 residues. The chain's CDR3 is CASSLGALWNEKLFF. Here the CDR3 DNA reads TGTGCCAGCAGCTTAGGGGCCCTTTGGAATGAAAAACTGTTTTTT. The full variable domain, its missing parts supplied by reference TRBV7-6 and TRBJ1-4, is GAGVSQSPRYKVTKRGQDVALRCDPISGHVSLYWYRQALGQGPEFLTYFNYEAQQDKSGLPNDRFSAERPEGSISTLTIQRTEQRDSAMYRCASSLGALWNEKLFFGSGTQLSVL.

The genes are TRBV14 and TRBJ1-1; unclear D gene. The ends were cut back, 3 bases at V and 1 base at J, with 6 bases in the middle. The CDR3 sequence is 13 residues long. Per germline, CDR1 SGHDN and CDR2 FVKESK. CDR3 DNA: TGTGCCAGCAGCCACCTATGGAACACTGAAGCTTTCTTT. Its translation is CASSHLWNTEAFF.

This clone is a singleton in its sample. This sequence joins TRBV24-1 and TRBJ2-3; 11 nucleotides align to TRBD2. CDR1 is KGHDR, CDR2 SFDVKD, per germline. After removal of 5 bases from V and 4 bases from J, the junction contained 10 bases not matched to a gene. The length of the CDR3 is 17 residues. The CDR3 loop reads CATSGPLSGRGSDTQYF. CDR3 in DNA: TGTGCCACCAGTGGACCCCTTAGCGGGAGGGGATCAGATACGCAGTATTTT.

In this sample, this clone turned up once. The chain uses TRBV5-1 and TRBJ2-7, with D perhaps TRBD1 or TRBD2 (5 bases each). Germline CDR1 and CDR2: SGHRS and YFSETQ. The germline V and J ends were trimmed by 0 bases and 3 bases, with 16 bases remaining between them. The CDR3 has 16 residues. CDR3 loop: CASSLVVWGNVYEQYF. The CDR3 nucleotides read TGCGCCAGCAGCTTGGTAGTCTGGGGGAATGTCTACGAGCAGTACTTC.

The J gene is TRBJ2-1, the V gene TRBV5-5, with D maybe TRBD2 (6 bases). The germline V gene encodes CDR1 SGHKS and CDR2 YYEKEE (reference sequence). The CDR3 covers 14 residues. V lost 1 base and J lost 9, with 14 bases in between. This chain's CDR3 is CASSLRGGAPEQFF. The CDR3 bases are TGTGCCAGCAGCTTGAGGGGCGGGGCTCCTGAGCAGTTCTTC.

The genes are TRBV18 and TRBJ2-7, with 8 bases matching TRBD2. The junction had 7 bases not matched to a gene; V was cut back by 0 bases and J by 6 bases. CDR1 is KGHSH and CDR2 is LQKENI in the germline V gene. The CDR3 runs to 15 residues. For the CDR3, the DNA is TGTGCCAGCTCACCACCTAGCGGGGCGATGTCCGAGCAGTACTTC. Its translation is CASSPPSGAMSEQYF.

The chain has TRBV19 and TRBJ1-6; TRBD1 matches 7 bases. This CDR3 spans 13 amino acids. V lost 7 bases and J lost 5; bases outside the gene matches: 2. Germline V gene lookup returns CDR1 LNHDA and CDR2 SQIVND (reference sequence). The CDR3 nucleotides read TGTGCCAGTAAGGGACAGAATAATTCACCCCTCCACTTT. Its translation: CASKGQNNSPLHF.

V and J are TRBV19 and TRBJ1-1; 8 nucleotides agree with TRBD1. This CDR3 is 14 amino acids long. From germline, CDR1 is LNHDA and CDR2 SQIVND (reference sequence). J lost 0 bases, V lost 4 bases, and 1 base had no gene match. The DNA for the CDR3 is TGTGCCAGTAGTAGGGGACAGGTGAACACTGAAGCTTTCTTT. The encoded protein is CASSRGQVNTEAFF.

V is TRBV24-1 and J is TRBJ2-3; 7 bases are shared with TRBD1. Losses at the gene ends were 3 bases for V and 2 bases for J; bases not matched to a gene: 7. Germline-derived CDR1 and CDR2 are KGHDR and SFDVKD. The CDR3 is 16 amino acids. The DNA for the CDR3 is TGTGCCACCAGTGATCGGACAGGAGACATCACAGATACGCAGTATTTT. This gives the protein CATSDRTGDITDTQYF.

In DNA, the CDR3 is TGTGCCAGCAGTTCTCTGGAGGCAGGAAACACCATATATTTT. Residues: CASSSLEAGNTIYF. V gene TRBV2 combines with J gene TRBJ1-3; D remains unclear. Germline lookup yields CDR1 SNHLY and CDR2 FYNNEI. V shed 5 bases and J shed 4 bases, with 12 bases lying between them. The CDR3 loop spans 14 amino acids.

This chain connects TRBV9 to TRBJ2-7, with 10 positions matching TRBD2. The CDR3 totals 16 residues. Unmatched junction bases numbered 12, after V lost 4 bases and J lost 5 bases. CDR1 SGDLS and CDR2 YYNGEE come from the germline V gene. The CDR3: CASSTGLAGAGHEQYF. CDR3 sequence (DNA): TGTGCCAGCAGCACCGGGCTAGCGGGAGCAGGCCACGAGCAGTACTTC.

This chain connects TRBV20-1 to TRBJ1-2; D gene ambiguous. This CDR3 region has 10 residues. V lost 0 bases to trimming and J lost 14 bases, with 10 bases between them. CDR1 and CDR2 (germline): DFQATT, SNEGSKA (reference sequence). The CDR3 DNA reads TGCAGTGCTAGAGAGCGGTCGAGTACCTTC. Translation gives CSARERSSTF.

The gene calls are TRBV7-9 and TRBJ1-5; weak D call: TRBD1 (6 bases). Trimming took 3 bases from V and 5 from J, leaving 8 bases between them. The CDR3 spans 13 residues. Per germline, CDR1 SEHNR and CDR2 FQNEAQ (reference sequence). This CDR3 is CASSFTGYQPQHF. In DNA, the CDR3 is TGTGCCAGCAGCTTTACAGGGTATCAGCCCCAGCATTTT. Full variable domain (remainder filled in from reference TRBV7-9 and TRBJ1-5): DTGVSQNPRHKITKRGQNVTFRCDPISEHNRLYWYRQTLGQGPEFLTYFQNEAQLEKSRLLSDRFSAERPKGSFSTLEIQRTEQGDSAMYLCASSFTGYQPQHFGDGTRLSIL.

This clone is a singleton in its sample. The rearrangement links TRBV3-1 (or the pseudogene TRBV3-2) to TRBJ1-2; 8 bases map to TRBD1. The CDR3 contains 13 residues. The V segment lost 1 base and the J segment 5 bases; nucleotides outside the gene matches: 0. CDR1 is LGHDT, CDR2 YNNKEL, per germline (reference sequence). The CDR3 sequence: CASSQGDRYGYTF. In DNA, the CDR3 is TGTGCCAGCAGCCAAGGGGACAGGTATGGCTACACCTTC.

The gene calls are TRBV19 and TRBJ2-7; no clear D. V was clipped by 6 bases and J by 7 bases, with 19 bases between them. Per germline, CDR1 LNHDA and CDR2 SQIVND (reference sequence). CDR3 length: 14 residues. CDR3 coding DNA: TGTGCCAGTAGCACGAGACCGGGCTCCGGAGAGCAGTACTTC. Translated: CASSTRPGSGEQYF.

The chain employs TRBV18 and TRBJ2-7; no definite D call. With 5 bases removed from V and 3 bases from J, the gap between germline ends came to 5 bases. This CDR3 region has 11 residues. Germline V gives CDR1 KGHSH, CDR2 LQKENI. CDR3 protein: CASSARYEQYF. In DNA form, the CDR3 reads TGTGCCAGCTCAGCCCGCTACGAGCAGTACTTC.